This TCR beta chain was captured by sequencing in a study of blood T cell repertoires in COVID-19. The CDR3 runs 15 residues. Germline V gives CDR1 MNHEY, CDR2 SMNVEV (reference sequence). V lost 4 bases, J lost 14 bases, and 21 bases lay in between. Sequencing was performed with immunoSEQ multiplex PCR; in TCRdb, only in-frame clones are kept and a portion is missing. The sample includes roughly 300,000 clones, around 87% seen only once; the top ten take around 7.8%. The V and J genes are TRBV27 and TRBJ1-6; perhaps TRBD1 as D (6 bases). The sequence derives from a woman between 45 and 60 years old who had recovered from COVID-19. Input material: peripheral blood. The CDR3 bases are TGTGCCAGCAGTTGGGATGGACAGTTAACGGGATCCCTCCACTTT. Translation: CASSWDGQLTGSLHF.